The clone carrying this T cell receptor beta chain was counted only a few times. As yet, its antigen is unknown. This record comes from a study of cytomegalovirus exposure and HLA in healthy donors. Study-wide background: Falling in the Caucasian-associated ancestry cluster were 65% to 90% of under 500 genotyped donors.

It was with 60 Vbeta and 13 Jbeta primers that the PCR ran. In the study's own analysis: About 11 million of 75 million to 85 million unique TCR beta chains were shared, per a later count. Profiling relied on immunoSEQ multiplex PCR, and the TCRdb table lists in-frame clones only, not all of them. V and J calls and clone size are those listed in that table; D and trimming were worked out from the DNA. The sample includes about 160,000 clones, roughly three quarters of them seen just once. Germline CDR1 is LNHNV and CDR2 is YYDKDF (reference sequence). The CDR3 spans 14 residues. Trimming left V 0 bases short and J 7 bases short, with 9 bases between. General study results and limits: Based on reports, TCR beta sequences accurately predicted HLA-A and HLA-B alleles for most subjects. In a later analysis, common viral pathogens appeared linked to several of the most significant clusters.

The sequence came from a man between 40 and 49 years old in good health and CMV-seropositive. Sequencing was done on a sample of PBMCs. V and J are TRBV15 and TRBJ1-4; a possible D gene is TRBD1 (5 bases). CDR3 region: CATSRDQGAEKLFF. As DNA, the CDR3 is TGTGCCACCAGCAGAGATCAGGGTGCTGAAAAACTGTTTTTT.